In its sample, the clone carrying this T cell receptor (beta chain) was seen once. The antigen is undetermined. The sample originates from a study of Ad26.COV2.S vaccination and SARS-CoV-2 variants. The overall study: Recipients of Ad26.COV2.S got it intramuscularly, once or twice 56 days apart. Regarding the study as a whole: Breadth measured for non-spike TCRs was similar across vaccine and placebo recipients.

Treatment reported: 19 received Ad26.COV2.S at low or high dose, single or two shots; about 5 received placebo; per-sample allocation not given. Specimen acquisition occurred on day 63 following the initial vaccine or placebo injection. Vaccination used an Ad26 vector expressing Wuhan-strain SARS-CoV-2 spike. Germline values: CDR1 SNHLY, CDR2 FYNNEI. The CDR3 runs to 12 residues. V gave up 10 bases and J gave up 6 bases; unmatched junction bases: 8. This table comes from immunoSEQ multiplex PCR, and its TCRdb copy is limited to in-frame clones, with some not included. The data contain around 300,000 clones, roughly 90% of them singletons.

The input for sequencing was peripheral blood, taken in a trial of Ad26.COV2.S vaccine versus placebo. This chain links TRBV2 with TRBJ1-2; 7 bases agree with TRBD1. The receptor was isolated from a person between 18 and 59 years old who received the Ad26.COV2.S COVID-19 vaccine or a placebo. The CDR3 DNA sequence: TGTGCCACCCACAGGGGAAGAGATGGCTACACCTTC. It specifies CATHRGRDGYTF. The full variable domain, completed using reference TRBV2 and TRBJ1-2, is EPEVTQTPSHQVTQMGQEVILRCVPISNHLYFYWYRQILGQKVEFLVSFYNNEISEKSEIFDDQFSVERPDGSNFTLKIRSTKLEDSAMYFCATHRGRDGYTFGSGTRLTVV.